Listed here is a single T cell receptor beta chain. Its target antigen remains unknown. Per-nucleotide qualities are absent, and no much larger clonotype sits a single base away. CDR1 and CDR2 are read off the germline V gene (reference sequence) as DFQATT and SNEGSKA. V ends up 6 bases short and J 5 bases short, with an unmatched junction base count of 2. The CDR3 goes from the cysteine to the phenylalanine over 12 residues. The CDR3 DNA has 36 bases and is translated from base 1. Libraries were made using PCR. Sequencing relied on an Illumina HiSeq 2500. Molecular barcoding was employed in the preparation of TCR libraries, with unique molecular identifiers being used to normalize TCRbeta repertoire quantification. Using fastp at Q25 and MiXCR, TCRdb reprocessed the public reads and kept productive beta chains. For every CDR3 protein sequence, its rows merge into one entry that carries the most common genes and DNA. This sample comprises approximately 1,000,000 distinct CDR3 sequences, roughly 29% of them detected only once. The ten largest clones capture over 25% of the sample.

This sample's treatment or condition label indicates: allogeneic hematopoietic cell transplantation with graft depleted of TCRalphabeta T cells and CD19 B cells. The children who served as transplant recipients had been given grafts of TCRalphabeta/CD19-depleted allogeneic hematopoietic cells. This sample is drawn from a study of T-cell reconstitution after alpha-beta-depleted transplantation in children (dated by TCRdb to 2016 to 2017). General notes on the study: Using TCR repertoire profiling, the study followed T-cell immune reconstitution in a quantitative way in children after TCRalphabeta/CD19-depleted allogeneic hematopoietic cell transplantation.

Study-wide findings and limitations: Over the following months the frequencies of hyperexpanded clones went down, and after one year T-cell counts and TCRbeta diversity were mostly credited to newly produced T cells. The apparently early recovery of alphabetaT-cell counts about two months after transplant reportedly depended on only several hundred rapidly expanded clones that came from non-depleted graft cells. In some patients, high TCRbeta diversity at day 60 was attributed to recipient T cells and intrathymic progenitors that had survived conditioning.

The source was PBMCs, mostly from graft donor cells, collected 360 days after TCRalphabeta/CD19-depleted stem cell transplant. The chain couples TRBV20-1 to TRBJ2-7; TRBD1 matches 12 bases in the middle. The receptor was isolated from a boy under two years old who had a stem cell transplant for SCID, so the T cells may come from the graft donor. This receptor has the CDR3 CSARDRGHEQYF. The nucleotides are TGCAGTGCCAGGGACAGGGGGCACGAGCAGTACTTC.